Listed below are T cell receptor beta chains from one sample, sequenced in a study of vaccination and CD4 T cells after COVID-19. TCRdb used MiXCR to reprocess the PCR reads, holding one entry per CDR3 protein. The sample has approximately 20,000 distinct CDR3 sequences, about 71% seen once. Their target antigens are unknown. Sample: CD4+ T cells from blood, cultured in vitro. These receptors were taken from a human donor who had recovered from COVID-19. Each CDR3 is given with its conserved first and last residue. D genes are given only for firm matches. Not every row has a clone size; where given, it reads once, few, many or a size class.

d_call j_call v_call clone_size cdr3_nt cdr3_aa
TRBD1 TRBJ1-1 TRBV18 NA TGTGCCAGCTCACCCGGGACAGGCATGAACACTGAAGCTTTCTTT CASSPGTGMNTEAFF
NA TRBJ1-5 TRBV7-9 once TGTGCCAGCAGCTTAGCGCGCGGGGAAGGGAATCAGCCCCAGCATTTT CASSLARGEGNQPQHF
NA TRBJ2-7 TRBV20-1 NA TGCAGTGCTAGAGGGGGGCCCTACGAGCAGTACTTC CSARGGPYEQYF
NA TRBJ2-2 TRBV11-3 NA TGTGCCAGCAGCTTCCAGGGTTTCGGGAACACCGGGGAGCTGTTTTTT CASSFQGFGNTGELFF
TRBD1 TRBJ1-2 TRBV20-1 NA TGCAGTTTCTCCGGGACAGGGACATCCTATGGCTACACCTTC CSFSGTGTSYGYTF
NA TRBJ2-6 TRBV2 few TGTGCCAGCAGTGAACAGGGCTCTGGGGCCAACGTCCTGACTTTC CASSEQGSGANVLTF
TRBD1 TRBJ2-7 TRBV5-3 NA TGTGCCAGAAGGACCGGGACAGTCGCCAACGAGCAGTACTTC CARRTGTVANEQYF
NA TRBJ1-1 TRBV7-6 NA TGTGCCAGCAGCCTGGGGGAGGCGAACACTGAAGCTTTCTTT CASSLGEANTEAFF
NA TRBJ2-1 TRBV20-1 NA TGCAGTGCCCTCCAGGGGTTCTCCTACAATGAGCAGTTCTTC CSALQGFSYNEQFF
TRBD2 TRBJ2-2 TRBV10-3 NA TGTGCCATCAGTGGACTAGCGGGGTCGAACACCGGGGAGCTGTTTTTT CAISGLAGSNTGELFF
NA TRBJ2-5 TRBV6-5 few TGTGCCAGCAGTTCCCCTTTGGGGCCAACTCCTGAGACCCAGTACTTC CASSSPLGPTPETQYF
TRBD2 TRBJ2-7 TRBV20-1 NA TGCAGTGTACGGGAGGGCCTTTCCTACGAGCAGTACTTC CSVREGLSYEQYF
NA TRBJ1-1 TRBV6-4 NA TGTGCCAGCAGAGGTCACACTACTGACACTGAAGCTTTCTTT CASRGHTTDTEAFF
NA TRBJ2-7 TRBV12-3/TRBV12-4 few TGTGCCAGCAGTTTAAGGGGTTGGAACGAGCAGTACTTC CASSLRGWNEQYF
NA TRBJ1-4 TRBV7-2 NA TGTGCCAGCAGCCCCAAACAACAGACCCCGGGTGAAAAACTGTTTTTT CASSPKQQTPGEKLFF
NA TRBJ1-2 TRBV12-3/TRBV12-4 NA TGTGCCAGCAGTACCCAGGGTTCCTTTAAGGGCTACACCTTC CASSTQGSFKGYTF
NA TRBJ1-2 TRBV6-1 NA TGTGCCAGCAGTCTAACAGGGAACTATGGCTACACCTTC CASSLTGNYGYTF
NA TRBJ2-1 TRBV7-3 NA TGTGCCAGCAGCTTAAGTCTACTACCTAACAATGAGCAGTTCTTC CASSLSLLPNNEQFF
NA TRBJ1-2 TRBV7-2 NA TGTGCCAGCAGCTTAGTTAGGGCTAACTATGGCTACACCTTC CASSLVRANYGYTF
NA TRBJ2-2 TRBV20-1 NA TGCAGTGCTAGACCATCAGGCCTTAGATTACTGCACGGGGAGCTGTTTTTT CSARPSGLRLLHGELFF
NA TRBJ1-6 TRBV20-1 NA TGCAGTGCTCCCCAAGGGGGGAATTCACCCCTCCACTTT CSAPQGGNSPLHF
NA TRBJ1-6 TRBV2 NA TGTGCCAGCAATGGGGAACGTTCACCCCTCCACTTT CASNGERSPLHF
NA TRBJ2-5 TRBV11-2 NA TGTGCCAGCAGCTTTTTCGGTCCGGGAGAGACCCAGTACTTC CASSFFGPGETQYF
NA TRBJ1-5 TRBV7-6 NA TGTGCCAGCAGCTTAGATGAGGGAAACCAGCCCCAGCATTTT CASSLDEGNQPQHF
NA TRBJ1-5 TRBV19 NA TGTGCCAGTAGAGGGCAGGGGTCAAATCAGCCCCAGCATTTT CASRGQGSNQPQHF
NA TRBJ2-7 TRBV6-2/TRBV6-3 NA TGTGCCAGCAGTTACCGATATTACGAGCAGTACTTC CASSYRYYEQYF
NA TRBJ1-5 TRBV6-2/TRBV6-3 NA TGTGCCAGCAGTTACTACGACTCACGGAATCAGCCCCAGCATTTT CASSYYDSRNQPQHF
NA TRBJ1-5 TRBV6-2/TRBV6-3 few TGTGCCAGCAGTTACCCCAGGGGCCCATATAGCAATCAGCCCCAGCATTTT CASSYPRGPYSNQPQHF
NA TRBJ2-7 TRBV7-9 NA TGTGCCAGCAGCTTATTAGGCACCACCCTTACCTACGAGCAGTACTTC CASSLLGTTLTYEQYF
NA TRBJ2-2 TRBV6-1 NA TGTGCCAGCCGAGGGAGGTACACGTCGAACACCGGGGAGCTGTTTTTT CASRGRYTSNTGELFF
NA TRBJ2-1 TRBV18 NA TGTGCCAGCTCCCTCATTGAGGGAGTAATGAATGAGCAGTTCTTC CASSLIEGVMNEQFF
TRBD1 TRBJ1-2 TRBV12-3/TRBV12-4 NA TGTGCCAGCAGTACGGGACAGGGGATCTATGGCTACACCTTC CASSTGQGIYGYTF
NA TRBJ2-7 TRBV20-1 NA TGCAGTGTCCCCGCCCTTCCTGGCGAGCAGTACTTC CSVPALPGEQYF
TRBD2 TRBJ2-2 TRBV15 few TGTGCCACCAGCAGGGGGACTAGCGGGAGTGATAAACACCGGGAGCTGTTTTTT CATSRGTSGSDKHRELFF
TRBD1 TRBJ1-5 TRBV27 NA TGTGCCAGCAGTCAACTTAGGACAGGGACCTTGAGCAATCAGCCCCAGCATTTT CASSQLRTGTLSNQPQHF
NA TRBJ1-1 TRBV6-1 once TGTGCCAGCAGAGGACAGCCGAACACTGAAGCTTTCTTT CASRGQPNTEAFF